This T cell receptor (beta chain) was identified in a study of a mutant IDH1 vaccine in newly diagnosed glioma. The overall study: Vaccines were begun 4-6 weeks after radiotherapy alone, or with temozolomide cycles. Averaging around 42 years of age, treated patients were around 60% male and approximately 40% female.

The time point denotes: week 35, safety follow-up. Vaccinated patients received 300 ug of mutant IDH1 20-mer peptide per dose, with topical imiquimod. This CDR3 comprises 16 residues. Per germline, CDR1 GTSNPN and CDR2 SVGIG (reference sequence). V dropped 3 bases and J dropped 4; count of bases not matched to a gene: 10. For this clone: Antigen unknown.

Only in-frame clones appear in the TCRdb table, and some are missing; sequencing was by immunoSEQ multiplex PCR. The sample yields some 33,000 clones, approximately 80% seen once. The sample was PBMCs, taken from a glioma patient whose treatment included an IDH1 peptide vaccine. This clonotype originated in a young man with glioma. The chain uses TRBV30 and TRBJ2-3; 10 bases match TRBD2. CDR3 in DNA: TGTGCCTGGAGGCCAGCGGCTAGCGGGAGCCCAGATACGCAGTATTTT. It codes for CAWRPAASGSPDTQYF.